This T cell receptor beta chain is from a study of blood T cell repertoires in COVID-19. This CDR3 region has 18 residues. Germline CDR1 reads SGHNT; CDR2 reads YYREEE (reference sequence). V gave up 3 bases and J gave up 3 bases; unmatched junction bases: 10. Using immunoSEQ multiplex PCR, the repertoire was profiled, and TCRdb retains in-frame clones only, with some absent. Counted here are around 290,000 clones, about 90% occurring once; the ten biggest clones make up around 8%. What was sequenced was peripheral blood. This clonotype was sampled from a woman in her forties or fifties who had recovered from COVID-19. This chain connects TRBV5-4 to TRBJ1-3, with 12 positions matching TRBD1. This CDR3 reads CASSSGTGGFIGGNTIYF. For the CDR3, the DNA is TGTGCCAGCAGCTCCGGGACAGGGGGCTTCATCGGTGGAAACACCATATATTTT. Full variable domain (rest looked up from reference TRBV5-4 and TRBJ1-3): ETGVTQSPTHLIKTRGQQVTLRCSSQSGHNTVSWYQQALGQGPQFIFQYYREEENGRGNFPPRFSGLQFPNYSSELNVNALELDDSALYLCASSSGTGGFIGGNTIYFGEGSWLTVV.